At least ten counts were recorded for the clone carrying this T cell receptor (beta chain). PBMCs were obtained from 7.5 to 10 ml fresh peripheral blood. Amplification of TCR beta CDR3 regions used RNA as the template. An initial round of RT-PCR targeting the TCR CDR3 relied on the HTBI primer set. TCRdb reanalysed the multiplex PCR reads using MiXCR and keeps one entry per CDR3 protein. Of approximately 610,000 distinct CDR3 sequences listed, roughly 14% are singletons. These data are taken from a study of T cells in Graves' hyperthyroidism and ophthalmopathy. The sample taken for sequencing was blood. This TCR was sampled from a woman aged 40 to 55 with Graves' ophthalmopathy.

CDR3 loop: CASSEDRGEQYF. The CDR3 DNA reads as TGTGCCAGCAGCGAGGACAGGGGCGAGCAGTACTTC. The chain employs TRBV9 and TRBJ2-7; 9 positions agree with TRBD1. V lost 3 bases and J lost 6; bases outside the gene matches: 1. This CDR3 comprises 12 residues. Germline assignment: CDR1 SGDLS and CDR2 YYNGEE.